The clone carrying this TCR beta chain was observed at least ten times. Its antigen is unidentified. Time point of the sample: patch test 2, 6 weeks after DPC sensitization. Documented treatment: therapeutic diphenylcyclopropenone sensitization with weekly scalp DPC. The sample belongs to a study of human T cells and chemical hapten exposure. Study information: Small pooled library volume differences mainly caused per-sample TCR yield variation. Regarding the study as a whole: TCRs above 1 in 1000 frequency did not change with DPC sensitization.

The length of the CDR3 is 18 residues. The V and J ends lost 3 bases and 4 bases respectively, with 22 bases between them. Looked up from germline, CDR1 is SNHLY and CDR2 is FYNNEI. TCRdb reanalysed the RACE reads using MiXCR and keeps one entry per CDR3 protein. The repertoire includes under 450,000 distinct CDR3 sequences, 6% to 7% of them detected once, and over 5.5% sits in the top ten. This chain connects TRBV2 to TRBJ1-5, with D perhaps matching TRBD1 (5 bases). The origin of this receptor is a woman under 30 with alopecia areata. Some clones in this sample may be carry-over from other donors' samples. The sample here was whole blood, taken in connection with sensitization to the hapten diphenylcyclopropenone (DPC). CDR3 region: CASSEWRMSGLDNQPQHF. CDR3 nucleotides: TGTGCCAGCAGTGAGTGGCGCATGTCAGGGCTTGATAATCAGCCCCAGCATTTT.